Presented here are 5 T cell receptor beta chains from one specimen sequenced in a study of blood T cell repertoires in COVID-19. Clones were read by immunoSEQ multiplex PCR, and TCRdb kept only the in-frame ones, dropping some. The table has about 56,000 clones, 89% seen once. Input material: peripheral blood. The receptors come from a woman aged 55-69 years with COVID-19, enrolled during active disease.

CDR3: CASSFGFKADGYTF. The DNA for the CDR3 is TGCGCCAGCAGCTTCGGGTTTAAAGCGGATGGCTACACCTTC. The gene calls are TRBV5-1 and TRBJ1-2; D uncertain. V was clipped by 2 bases and J by 6 bases, with 14 bases between them. CDR1 and CDR2 from the germline V gene are SGHRS and YFSETQ. The CDR3 totals 14 residues.

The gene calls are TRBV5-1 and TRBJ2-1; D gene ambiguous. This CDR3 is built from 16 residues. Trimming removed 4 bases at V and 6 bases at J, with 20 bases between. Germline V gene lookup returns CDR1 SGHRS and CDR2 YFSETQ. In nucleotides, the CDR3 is TGCGCCAGCAGCGCCCACAGTGTCTGGCCCTCCAATGAGCAGTTCTTC. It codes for CASSAHSVWPSNEQFF.

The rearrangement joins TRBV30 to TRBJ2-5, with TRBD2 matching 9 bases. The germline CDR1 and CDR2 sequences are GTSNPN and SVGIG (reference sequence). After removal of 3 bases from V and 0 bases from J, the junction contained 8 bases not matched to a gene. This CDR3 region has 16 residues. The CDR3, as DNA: TGTGCCTGGAGAGGGACTAGCCTTTTGTACCAAGAGACCCAGTACTTC. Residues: CAWRGTSLLYQETQYF.

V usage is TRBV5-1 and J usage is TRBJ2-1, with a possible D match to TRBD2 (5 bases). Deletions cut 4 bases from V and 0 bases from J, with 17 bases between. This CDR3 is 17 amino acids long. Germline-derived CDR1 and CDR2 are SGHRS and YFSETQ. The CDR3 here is CASSPQVALSSYNEQFF. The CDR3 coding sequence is TGCGCCAGCAGCCCTCAGGTAGCGTTGAGCTCCTACAATGAGCAGTTCTTC. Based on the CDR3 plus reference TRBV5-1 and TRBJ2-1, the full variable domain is KAGVTQTPRYLIKTRGQQVTLSCSPISGHRSVSWYQQTPGQGLQFLFEYFSETQRNKGNFPGRFSGRQFSNSRSEMNVSTLELGDSALYLCASSPQVALSSYNEQFFGPGTRLTVL.

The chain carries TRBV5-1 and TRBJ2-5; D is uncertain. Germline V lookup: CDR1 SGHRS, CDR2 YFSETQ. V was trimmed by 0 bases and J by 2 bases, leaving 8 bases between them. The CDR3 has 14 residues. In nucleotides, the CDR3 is TGCGCCAGCAGCTTGGGGCACGCACAAGAGACCCAGTACTTC. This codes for CASSLGHAQETQYF.